This entry concerns a single T cell receptor beta chain. Per the germline V gene, CDR1 is MNHEY and CDR2 is SMNVEV (reference sequence). V lost 4 bases, J lost 7 bases, and 9 bases stayed unmatched. This CDR3 is 14 amino acids long. This sample was included in a study of blood T cell repertoires in COVID-19. On the study more broadly: Italy, Spain and the United States were the sources of the convalescent and acute COVID-19 samples. The analysed material was cDNA or gDNA that came from T cells, B-cell-depleted T cells, or PBMCs.

The method was immunoSEQ multiplex PCR; TCRdb's version includes in-frame clones alone and lacks a portion of them. Of fewer than 250,000 clones listed, around nine tenths are singletons. J is TRBJ2-7 and V is TRBV27; 8 positions agree with TRBD2. This TCR was recovered from a man aged 35 to 55 with acute or convalescent COVID-19. Sequences were obtained from peripheral blood. The CDR3 spells CASSSPLGGGEQYF. CDR3 coding DNA: TGTGCCAGCAGTTCCCCCCTTGGCGGGGGGGAGCAGTACTTC.